These T cell receptor beta chains were read from a single sample in a study of technical replicates of blood from a handful of donors. Here immunoSEQ multiplex PCR was the method, and the copy in TCRdb shows in-frame clones only, minus some. Counted here are approximately 50,000 clones, roughly 86% occurring once; the ten biggest clones make up roughly 5.3%. Sequenced material: PBMCs. These receptors were obtained from a human donor in good health. Some clones in this sample may be carry-over from other donors' samples. Both conserved end residues are part of each CDR3. The D gene is left open where the match is weak. A row's size may be missing; if present it is once, few, many or a size class.

v_call: TRBV9
j_call: TRBJ2-7
clone_size: once
d_call: NA
cdr3_aa: CASSPPGVENEQYF
cdr3_nt: TGTGCCAGCAGCCCCCCCGGGGTGGAGAACGAGCAGTACTTC

v_call: TRBV27
j_call: TRBJ2-3
clone_size: once
d_call: NA
cdr3_aa: CASSWGQALDTQYF
cdr3_nt: TGTGCCAGCAGTTGGGGGCAAGCGTTAGATACGCAGTATTTT

v_call: TRBV7-9
j_call: TRBJ1-4
clone_size: NA
d_call: TRBD1
cdr3_aa: CASSAQGAANEKLFF
cdr3_nt: TGTGCCAGCAGCGCACAGGGGGCGGCTAATGAAAAACTGTTTTTT

v_call: TRBV5-1
j_call: TRBJ1-4
clone_size: NA
d_call: NA
cdr3_aa: CASSLAGQTTNEKLFF
cdr3_nt: TGCGCCAGCAGCTTGGCCGGACAGACAACTAATGAAAAACTGTTTTTT

v_call: TRBV2
j_call: TRBJ2-2
clone_size: NA
d_call: NA
cdr3_aa: CASSGMTTGELFF
cdr3_nt: TGTGCCAGCAGCGGGATGACCACCGGGGAGCTGTTTTTT

v_call: TRBV30
j_call: TRBJ1-3
clone_size: NA
d_call: NA
cdr3_aa: CAWTTSGNTIYF
cdr3_nt: TGTGCCTGGACTACCTCTGGAAACACCATATATTTT

v_call: TRBV7-9
j_call: TRBJ1-1
clone_size: NA
d_call: TRBD1
cdr3_aa: CASSLGQANTEAFF
cdr3_nt: TGTGCCAGCAGCTTGGGACAGGCGAACACTGAAGCTTTCTTT

v_call: TRBV11-2
j_call: TRBJ2-2
clone_size: NA
d_call: TRBD2
cdr3_aa: CASSRLAGTGELFF
cdr3_nt: TGTGCCAGCAGCCGCCTAGCGGGCACCGGGGAGCTGTTTTTT

v_call: TRBV5-1
j_call: TRBJ1-2
clone_size: NA
d_call: NA
cdr3_aa: CASSFRAGGYTF
cdr3_nt: TGCGCCAGCAGCTTCAGGGCTGGGGGCTACACCTTC

v_call: TRBV19
j_call: TRBJ1-1
clone_size: NA
d_call: TRBD1
cdr3_aa: CASSRDRVNTEAFF
cdr3_nt: TGTGCCAGTAGTCGGGACAGGGTGAACACTGAAGCTTTCTTT

v_call: TRBV12-5
j_call: TRBJ1-1
clone_size: NA
d_call: NA
cdr3_aa: CASGLAGRSNTEAFF
cdr3_nt: TGTGCTAGTGGTTTGGCAGGCAGGTCGAACACTGAAGCTTTCTTT

v_call: TRBV19
j_call: TRBJ1-5
clone_size: NA
d_call: TRBD1
cdr3_aa: CASSIADRTTTYSNQPQHF
cdr3_nt: TGTGCCAGTAGTATAGCGGACAGGACTACAACCTATAGCAATCAGCCCCAGCATTTT

v_call: TRBV7-9
j_call: TRBJ2-1
clone_size: NA
d_call: NA
cdr3_aa: CASSFLPPRGNEQFF
cdr3_nt: TGTGCCAGCAGCTTCTTACCCCCCAGGGGCAATGAGCAGTTCTTC

v_call: TRBV2
j_call: TRBJ2-5
clone_size: NA
d_call: TRBD2
cdr3_aa: CASSLAGDQETQYF
cdr3_nt: TGTGCCAGCAGTTTAGCGGGGGACCAAGAGACCCAGTACTTC

v_call: TRBV7-8
j_call: TRBJ2-2
clone_size: few
d_call: NA
cdr3_aa: CASIQRTRAQGTGELFF
cdr3_nt: TGTGCCAGCATCCAAAGAACCCGGGCCCAGGGGACCGGGGAGCTGTTTTTT

v_call: TRBV13
j_call: TRBJ2-7
clone_size: NA
d_call: TRBD2
cdr3_aa: CASSLDSGTYEQYF
cdr3_nt: TGTGCCAGCAGCTTAGATAGCGGGACCTACGAGCAGTACTTC

v_call: TRBV7-9
j_call: TRBJ2-1
clone_size: NA
d_call: TRBD2
cdr3_aa: CASSGLAGGPSEQFF
cdr3_nt: TGTGCCAGCAGCGGACTAGCGGGGGGGCCCAGTGAGCAGTTCTTC

v_call: TRBV4-1
j_call: TRBJ1-2
clone_size: NA
d_call: NA
cdr3_aa: CASSLDFNYGYTF
cdr3_nt: TGCGCCAGCAGCCTAGACTTTAACTATGGCTACACCTTC

v_call: TRBV18
j_call: TRBJ1-2
clone_size: NA
d_call: TRBD1
cdr3_aa: CASSSGDRANGYTF
cdr3_nt: TGTGCCAGCTCTAGTGGGGACAGGGCCAATGGCTACACCTTC

v_call: TRBV4-3
j_call: TRBJ1-2
clone_size: NA
d_call: NA
cdr3_aa: CASSQILGTPWKTF
cdr3_nt: TGCGCCAGCAGCCAAATTTTGGGGACACCCTGGAAAACCTTC

v_call: TRBV7-9
j_call: TRBJ2-7
clone_size: NA
d_call: NA
cdr3_aa: CASSLGGAGQYF
cdr3_nt: TGTGCCAGCAGCTTAGGGGGAGCCGGGCAGTACTTC

v_call: TRBV29-1
j_call: TRBJ1-2
clone_size: NA
d_call: NA
cdr3_aa: CSVGSGVRDYGYTF
cdr3_nt: TGCAGCGTTGGGTCCGGGGTGAGAGACTATGGCTACACCTTC

v_call: TRBV12-5
j_call: TRBJ1-5
clone_size: NA
d_call: TRBD1
cdr3_aa: CASGLEGAPRQPQHF
cdr3_nt: TGTGCTAGTGGTTTGGAGGGGGCCCCGCGTCAGCCCCAGCATTTT

v_call: TRBV5-1
j_call: TRBJ2-7
clone_size: NA
d_call: NA
cdr3_aa: CASSSRGGPSYEQYF
cdr3_nt: TGCGCCAGCAGCTCGAGGGGGGGGCCTTCCTACGAGCAGTACTTC

v_call: TRBV30
j_call: TRBJ2-2
clone_size: NA
d_call: TRBD2
cdr3_aa: CAWTPSGSGELFF
cdr3_nt: TGTGCCTGGACTCCTAGCGGGAGCGGGGAGCTGTTTTTT

v_call: TRBV7-6
j_call: TRBJ2-1
clone_size: NA
d_call: NA
cdr3_aa: CASSPNRGSSYNEQFF
cdr3_nt: TGTGCCAGCAGCCCCAATCGGGGTAGCTCCTACAATGAGCAGTTCTTC

v_call: TRBV9
j_call: TRBJ2-1
clone_size: NA
d_call: TRBD2
cdr3_aa: CASSVAWLAGYNEQFF
cdr3_nt: TGTGCCAGCAGCGTAGCATGGCTAGCGGGATACAATGAGCAGTTCTTC

v_call: TRBV5-4
j_call: TRBJ1-2
clone_size: NA
d_call: NA
cdr3_aa: CASRPLGGAGYTF
cdr3_nt: TGTGCCAGCAGACCGCTCGGGGGGGCTGGCTACACCTTC

v_call: TRBV11-2
j_call: TRBJ1-1
clone_size: few
d_call: NA
cdr3_aa: CASSRGATEAFF
cdr3_nt: TGTGCCAGCAGTCGTGGGGCCACTGAAGCTTTCTTT

v_call: TRBV10-3
j_call: TRBJ1-3
clone_size: NA
d_call: TRBD1
cdr3_aa: CASNPGQGVGNTIYF
cdr3_nt: TGTGCCTCCAACCCGGGACAGGGGGTCGGAAACACCATATATTTT

v_call: TRBV4-2
j_call: TRBJ2-2
clone_size: NA
d_call: NA
cdr3_aa: CASSQEEILNTGELFF
cdr3_nt: TGTGCCAGCAGCCAAGAGGAGATTCTGAACACCGGGGAGCTGTTTTTT